This TCR beta chain was captured by sequencing in a study of vaccination and CD4 T cells after COVID-19. Study at large: Cultures designated as controls were supplied with a CEFX pool, an HIV-1 Nef pool, or no peptide.

Trimming took 3 bases from V and 2 from J; bases not matched to a gene: 17. The CDR3 totals 19 residues. The germline V gene encodes CDR1 SGHTA and CDR2 FQGNSA. The study sequenced cultured CD4+ T cell DNA using the Oncomine TCR Beta short-read assay. Genomic DNA was isolated from CD4+ T cells that had been cultured. TCRdb reanalysed the PCR reads using MiXCR and keeps one entry per CDR3 protein. The sample consists of approximately 11,000 distinct CDR3 sequences, around 30% of them appearing once. This clonotype was counted between two and nine times. What it recognizes is unknown. The treatment was: approximately 9-day PBMC culture with coronavirus spike peptide pools or control peptides (ViraFEST assay). CD4+ T cells that came from the unexposed donor were collected before the COVID-19 pandemic (2011-2018). Whenever cell numbers allowed, CD4+ T cells from unexposed donors were probed with SARS-CoV-2 S/N and four cold-coronavirus spikes.

The clonotype originates from a human donor in good health. The chain carries TRBV7-2 and TRBJ2-7; 9 bases align to TRBD2. Sequencing was done on a sample of CD4+ T cells from blood, cultured in vitro. As DNA, the CDR3 is TGTGCCAGCAGCTTGTACTCTAGCGGGAATACACTCTCTCCCTACGAGCAGTACTTC. Encoded protein: CASSLYSSGNTLSPYEQYF.